The clone carrying this TCR beta chain was picked up many times. Antigen specificity is unknown. This record belongs to a study of Graves' ophthalmopathy and Graves' hyperthyroidism. The study's findings and limits: Most thyroid-expanded clonotypes exceeding 0.001 frequency were also found in blood.

Amplification of TCR beta CDR3 regions used RNA transcripts. A first-round RT-PCR used HTBI primers, followed by a second-round multiplex PCR. One entry per CDR3 protein, called by TCRdb with MiXCR from the multiplex PCR reads. This repertoire shows hundreds of thousands of distinct CDR3 sequences, roughly 20% found once; its top ten account for roughly 6.9%. Per the germline V gene, CDR1 is MNHEY and CDR2 is SVGAGI. The V and J ends lost 0 bases and 3 bases respectively, with 14 bases between them. The CDR3 has 16 residues. Recruitment covered hyperthyroidism patients aged 18 to 65 whose new diagnosis was of under 2 months' duration. Patients were excluded if they had other autoimmune diseases or uncontrolled infections, and likewise if pregnancy or lactation applied. The authors isolated PBMCs from 8 to 10 ml of fresh peripheral blood.

V and J are TRBV6-5 and TRBJ1-1; the D gene is possibly TRBD1 (6 bases). The source is a young woman with stable Graves' hyperthyroidism. Some clones in this sample may be carry-over from other donors' samples. The sample taken for sequencing was peripheral blood. The CDR3 loop is CASSYSSRGGYTEAFF. In DNA form, the CDR3 reads TGTGCCAGCAGTTACTCGTCCAGGGGAGGGTACACTGAAGCTTTCTTT.